A selection of T cell receptor beta chains follows, all from one sample in a study of T-cell reconstitution after alpha-beta-depleted transplantation in children. TCRdb re-analysed the PCR reads in MiXCR, keeping a single row per CDR3 protein. This table holds approximately 170,000 distinct CDR3 sequences, 8.5% to 14% found once. The source was PBMCs, collected before TCRalphabeta/CD19-depleted stem cell transplant. These receptors all stem from a boy aged 2 to 10 with acute myeloid leukemia, due to receive a stem cell transplant. Each CDR3 is given with its conserved first and last residue. The D gene is left open where the match is weak. Rows give clone size only sometimes, using once, few, many, or a class for an expanded clone.

v_call	clone_size	j_call	d_call	cdr3_aa	cdr3_nt
TRBV6-2/TRBV6-3	many	TRBJ2-2	.	CASSRQLNTGELFF	TGTGCCAGCAGTAGACAGCTGAACACCGGGGAGCTGTTTTTT
TRBV6-1	few	TRBJ2-5	TRBD1	CASSPGTGVSYQETQYF	TGTGCCAGCAGTCCGGGGACAGGGGTATCGTACCAAGAGACCCAGTACTTC
TRBV19	many	TRBJ1-6	.	CASSMLPNSPLHF	TGTGCCAGTAGTATGCTTCCTAATTCACCCCTCCACTTT
TRBV28	many	TRBJ2-7	.	CASSLSLGEQYF	TGTGCCAGCAGTTTAAGCCTGGGCGAGCAGTACTTC
TRBV27	many	TRBJ2-1	.	CASSFQVIRKGTPYNEQFF	TGTGCCAGCAGTTTTCAGGTGATACGGAAGGGGACTCCCTACAATGAGCAGTTCTTC
TRBV20-1	many	TRBJ2-5	.	CSARDWGGRETQYF	TGCAGTGCTAGAGATTGGGGGGGGCGAGAGACCCAGTACTTC
TRBV5-1	many	TRBJ1-2	.	CASSLGGGRANYGYTF	TGCGCCAGCAGCTTGGGTGGAGGGCGCGCTAACTATGGCTACACCTTC
TRBV7-9	many	TRBJ2-5	TRBD1	CASSSPEAGGKTQYF	TGTGCCAGCAGCTCCCCCGAGGCAGGGGGAAAGACCCAGTACTTC
TRBV7-9	many	TRBJ2-1	TRBD1	CASSPPGQRSYNEQFF	TGTGCCAGCAGCCCGCCGGGACAGCGCTCCTACAATGAGCAGTTCTTC
TRBV20-1	many	TRBJ1-1	.	CSARASRDTEAFF	TGCAGTGCTAGAGCGTCCCGGGACACTGAAGCTTTCTTT
TRBV5-6	once	TRBJ1-5	.	CASSHRDLGQAQHF	TGTGCCAGCAGCCACCGGGACCTCGGCCAGGCCCAGCATTTT
TRBV7-3	many	TRBJ2-2	.	CASSISGTGELFF	TGTGCCAGCAGCATAAGTGGCACCGGGGAGCTGTTTTTT
TRBV4-1	many	TRBJ1-1	.	CAFASEGDTEAFF	TGCGCTTTTGCGTCAGAGGGTGACACTGAAGCTTTCTTT
TRBV4-1	many	TRBJ2-1	TRBD2	CASSQGRGSYNEQFF	TGCGCCAGCAGCCAAGGGCGGGGGTCCTACAATGAGCAGTTCTTC
TRBV20-1	many	TRBJ2-1	.	CSARRSSRVPYNEQFF	TGCAGTGCTAGACGGTCATCGAGGGTTCCCTACAATGAGCAGTTCTTC
TRBV28	many	TRBJ1-1	.	CASSDPSYTEAFF	TGTGCCAGCAGTGATCCGTCATACACTGAAGCTTTCTTT
TRBV11-2	many	TRBJ2-3	TRBD2	CASSGVAGTQYF	TGTGCCAGCAGCGGGGTAGCGGGTACGCAGTATTTT
TRBV9	many	TRBJ2-3	.	CASSVLGSTDTQYF	TGTGCCAGCAGCGTTCTCGGTAGCACAGATACGCAGTATTTT
TRBV20-1	many	TRBJ1-5	.	CSASLGSGGNQPQHF	TGCAGTGCTAGTTTGGGTTCGGGCGGCAATCAGCCCCAGCATTTT
TRBV5-1	many	TRBJ2-2	.	CASSLIGAVGMNTGELFF	TGCGCCAGCAGCTTGATAGGGGCAGTAGGCATGAACACCGGGGAGCTGTTTTTT
TRBV4-2	.	TRBJ2-7	.	CAMGPGDGYEQYF	TGTGCCATGGGCCCCGGGGACGGCTACGAGCAGTACTTC
TRBV19	.	TRBJ2-1	TRBD2	CASSSSGLADLRQFF	TGTGCCAGTAGCTCTTCGGGACTAGCAGACTTAAGGCAGTTCTTC
TRBV20-1	many	TRBJ2-1	TRBD1	CSARFSDRDYNEQFF	TGCAGTGCACGCTTTTCTGACAGGGACTACAATGAGCAGTTCTTC
TRBV6-2/TRBV6-3	many	TRBJ1-6	TRBD1	CASRPGQAASPLHF	TGTGCCAGCAGACCCGGACAGGCCGCTTCACCCCTCCACTTT
TRBV20-1	many	TRBJ1-1	.	CSVTPGRRVTEAFF	TGCAGTGTTACCCCGGGACGGAGGGTCACTGAAGCTTTCTTT
TRBV5-1	many	TRBJ2-1	.	CASSLALSGRSTYNEQFF	TGCGCCAGCAGCTTGGCCCTTTCGGGAAGGAGTACCTACAATGAGCAGTTCTTC
TRBV5-6	many	TRBJ2-5	.	CASGQWVEETQYF	TGTGCCAGCGGGCAATGGGTGGAAGAGACCCAGTACTTC
TRBV19	many	TRBJ2-1	.	CASSIAGSLGEQFF	TGTGCCAGTAGTATAGCCGGGAGTCTCGGTGAGCAGTTCTTC
TRBV11-2	.	TRBJ2-7	.	CASSLTPTSSYEQYF	TGTGCCAGCAGCTTGACCCCAACTAGCAGTTACGAGCAGTACTTC
TRBV14	many	TRBJ2-7	.	CASSQDSYYEQYF	TGTGCCAGCAGCCAAGACAGTTACTACGAGCAGTACTTC
TRBV28	many	TRBJ2-7	TRBD2	CASSPLSGRAFGEQYF	TGTGCCAGCAGTCCCCTCAGCGGGAGGGCCTTTGGGGAGCAGTACTTC
TRBV7-9	many	TRBJ2-2	TRBD2	CASSPPGTSGLTGELFF	TGTGCCAGCAGCCCTCCCGGGACTAGCGGGCTGACCGGGGAGCTGTTTTTT
TRBV2	many	TRBJ1-2	TRBD1	CASSDRGTNYGYTF	TGTGCCAGCAGCGACAGGGGGACTAACTATGGCTACACCTTC
TRBV28	many	TRBJ2-3	.	CASSKSGWGADTQYF	TGTGCCAGCAGTAAAAGTGGGTGGGGAGCAGATACGCAGTATTTT
TRBV28	many	TRBJ2-7	TRBD1	CASSFLGQGGYEQYF	TGTGCCAGCAGTTTCTTGGGACAGGGAGGTTACGAGCAGTACTTC
TRBV7-9	many	TRBJ2-7	TRBD1	CASSAWDRAYEQYF	TGTGCCAGCAGCGCGTGGGACAGGGCTTACGAGCAGTACTTC
TRBV5-1	many	TRBJ2-3	TRBD2	CASRDFGRDGTDTQYF	TGCGCCAGCAGGGATTTCGGGAGGGACGGCACAGATACGCAGTATTTT